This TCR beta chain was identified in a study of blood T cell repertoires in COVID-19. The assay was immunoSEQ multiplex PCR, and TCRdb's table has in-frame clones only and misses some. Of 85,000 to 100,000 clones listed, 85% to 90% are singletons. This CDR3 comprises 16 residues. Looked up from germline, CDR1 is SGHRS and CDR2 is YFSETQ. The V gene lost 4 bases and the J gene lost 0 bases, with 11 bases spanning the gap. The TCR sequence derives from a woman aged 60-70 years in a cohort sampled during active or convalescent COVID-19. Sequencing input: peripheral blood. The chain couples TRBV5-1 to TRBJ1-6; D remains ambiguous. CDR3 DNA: TGCGCCAGCAGCCCAACAGTGAGCTCCTATAATTCACCCCTCCACTTT. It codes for CASSPTVSSYNSPLHF.